The rows below give T cell receptor beta chains drawn from one sample of a study of human T cells and chemical hapten exposure. TCRdb fed the RACE reads into MiXCR, producing one record per CDR3 protein. The sample contains 380,000 or so distinct CDR3 sequences, approximately 5% of which appear only once. The specimen comprised whole blood, sampled in connection with sensitization to the hapten diphenylcyclopropenone (DPC). The receptors stem from a woman aged 45-65 years with alopecia areata. Some clones in this sample may be carry-over from other donors' samples. The CDR3 runs from the conserved cysteine through the conserved F or W. The D gene is left open where the match is weak. Clone size is shown for a subset of rows, as once, few, many or a class of expanded clone.

D gene	clone size	J gene	V gene	CDR3 DNA	CDR3 protein
-	many	TRBJ1-1	TRBV7-8	TGTGCCAGCAGTTCTACGTCGAACACTGAAGCTTTCTTT	CASSSTSNTEAFF
TRBD1	many	TRBJ2-1	TRBV25-1	TGTGCCAGCAGTGAATCCTCAGGGGGCTCCTACAATGAGCAGTTCTTC	CASSESSGGSYNEQFF
TRBD1	few	TRBJ1-2	TRBV29-1	TGCAGCGTTGAAGACGGGACAGGGGGAGGCTACACCTTC	CSVEDGTGGGYTF
TRBD2	few	TRBJ2-1	TRBV19	TGTGCCAGTAGTATAATCGCTCGGAGCGGGAGGGAGGATGAGCAGTTCTTC	CASSIIARSGREDEQFF
TRBD1	many	TRBJ1-5	TRBV3-1	TGTGCCAGCAGCCAAAGACAGGGGGTAGGTCAGCCCCAGCATTTT	CASSQRQGVGQPQHF
-	many	TRBJ2-1	TRBV7-2	TGTGCCAGCAGCACCGGGAGACGGGGGAATGAGCAGTTCTTC	CASSTGRRGNEQFF
TRBD2	-	TRBJ2-1	TRBV6-5	TGTGCCAGCAGTCCCGTGGCGGGAGCGCCACCCTACAATGAGCAGTTCTTC	CASSPVAGAPPYNEQFF
-	many	TRBJ1-4	TRBV6-2/TRBV6-3	TGTGCCAGCAGAACGGTGGGAGAAAAACTGTTTTTT	CASRTVGEKLFF
-	many	TRBJ1-4	TRBV5-1	TGCGCCAGCAGCTTGGGGTGGGGGCTTAATGAAAAACTGTTTTTT	CASSLGWGLNEKLFF
TRBD2	-	TRBJ2-3	TRBV7-2	TGTGCCAGCAGCTTAGCTAGCGGGAGCGATACGCAGTATTTT	CASSLASGSDTQYF
TRBD1	many	TRBJ2-7	TRBV7-2	TGTGCCAGCAGCTCCCGGGACAGGGTCCTCTGGGAGCAGTACTTC	CASSSRDRVLWEQYF
-	many	TRBJ2-7	TRBV24-1	TGTGCCACCAGTGACCGGGGTACTAGTCTTCTGAACTTC	CATSDRGTSLLNF
TRBD2	few	TRBJ2-7	TRBV7-9	TGTGCCAGCAGCATACCGACTAGCCTCTCCTACGAGCAGTACTTC	CASSIPTSLSYEQYF
-	many	TRBJ2-6	TRBV29-1	TGCAGCGTTAGGCCAAATGGGGCCAACGTCCTGACTTTC	CSVRPNGANVLTF
-	once	TRBJ1-1	TRBV7-9	TGTGCCGCCCACGGGGGGACTGAAGCTTTCTTT	CAAHGGTEAFF
TRBD1	many	TRBJ2-7	TRBV29-1	TGCAGCGTGGGACAGGGGGTGAACGAGCAGTACTTC	CSVGQGVNEQYF